This T cell receptor beta chain is drawn from a study of identifying expanded T cells in peripheral blood. Produced via immunoSEQ multiplex PCR; TCRdb's table is partial and in-frame only. The repertoire holds roughly 100,000 clones, with approximately 90% as singletons. V gave up 3 bases and J gave up 2 bases; unmatched junction bases: 2. Germline V lookup: CDR1 LNHNV, CDR2 YYDKDF (reference sequence). The CDR3 has 16 amino acids. Collection occurred without any documented infections or immune events in donors. This chain uses TRBV15 with TRBJ2-1, with 12 nucleotides matching TRBD2. Sequencing input: blood. The TCR was taken from a person aged 18 to 75 in good health. The CDR3 DNA follows: TGTGCCACCAGCAGGGCTAGCGGGGGGGCCTACAATGAGCAGTTCTTC. The encoded protein is CATSRASGGAYNEQFF.